The present entry profiles one TCR beta chain with its context. The ends were cut back, 0 bases at V and 2 bases at J, with 7 bases in the middle. This CDR3 has 14 amino acids. CDR1 and CDR2 (germline): LNHNV, YYDKDF (reference sequence). The repertoire was sequenced with immunoSEQ multiplex PCR; TCRdb's copy has only in-frame clones and lacks some. The sample lists around 250,000 clones; about four fifths were seen once. The data were obtained in a study of blood T cell repertoires in COVID-19. Overall study context: Italy, Spain and the United States were the sources of the convalescent and acute COVID-19 samples.

Everyone who took part was roughly 18 to 90 years old, and they came from about 25 US areas. Each participant's cohort was designated according to participant-reported clinical history. Input material: PBMCs or T cells enriched from blood (not recorded which). This receptor was identified in a man aged 35 to 55 who had been exposed to COVID-19. The chain recombines TRBV15 with TRBJ2-5; weak D call: TRBD2 (6 bases). The DNA for the CDR3 is TGTGCCACCAGCAGAGATGGGGGGCAAGAGACCCAGTACTTC. It encodes CATSRDGGQETQYF.